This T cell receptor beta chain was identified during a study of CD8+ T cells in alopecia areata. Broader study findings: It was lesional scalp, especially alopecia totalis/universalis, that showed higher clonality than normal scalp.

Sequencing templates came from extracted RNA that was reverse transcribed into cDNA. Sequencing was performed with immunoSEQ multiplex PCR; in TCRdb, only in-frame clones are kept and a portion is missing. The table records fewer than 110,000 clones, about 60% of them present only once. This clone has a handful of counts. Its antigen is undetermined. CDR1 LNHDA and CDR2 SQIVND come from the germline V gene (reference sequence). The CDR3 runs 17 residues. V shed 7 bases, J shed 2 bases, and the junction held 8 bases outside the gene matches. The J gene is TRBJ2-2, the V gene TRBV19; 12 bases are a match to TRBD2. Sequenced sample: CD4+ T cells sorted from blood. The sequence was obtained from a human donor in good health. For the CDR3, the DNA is TGTGCCAGTATCCCGACTAGCGGGGGTAAAAACACCGGGGAGCTGTTTTTT. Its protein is CASIPTSGGKNTGELFF.